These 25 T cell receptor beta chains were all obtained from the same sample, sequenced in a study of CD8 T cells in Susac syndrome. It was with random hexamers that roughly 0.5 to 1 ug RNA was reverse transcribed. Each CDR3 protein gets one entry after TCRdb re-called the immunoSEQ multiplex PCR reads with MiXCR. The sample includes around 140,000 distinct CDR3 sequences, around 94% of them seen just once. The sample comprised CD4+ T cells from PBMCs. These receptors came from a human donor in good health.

The CDR3 region has the DNA TGTGCCAGCAGTGACGGCACTAGCGGGAGGGCGGCCCTCTACGAGCAGTACTTC. Protein sequence: CASSDGTSGRAALYEQYF. The V call is TRBV2, the J call TRBJ2-7; 13 nucleotides agree with TRBD2. The CDR3 spans 18 residues. Germline assignment: CDR1 SNHLY and CDR2 FYNNEI. The ends lost 3 bases at V and 3 bases at J; junction bases unmatched: 11.

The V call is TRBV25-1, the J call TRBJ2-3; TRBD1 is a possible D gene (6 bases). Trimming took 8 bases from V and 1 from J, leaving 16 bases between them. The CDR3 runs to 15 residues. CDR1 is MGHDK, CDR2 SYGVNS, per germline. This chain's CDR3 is CASLSPGEGTDTQYF. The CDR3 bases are TGTGCCAGCCTGTCGCCAGGGGAAGGCACAGATACGCAGTATTTT. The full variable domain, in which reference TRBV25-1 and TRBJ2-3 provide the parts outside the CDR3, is EADIYQTPRYLVIGTGKKITLECSQTMGHDKMYWYQQDPGMELHLIHYSYGVNSTEKGDLSSESTVSRIRTEHFPLTLESARPSHTSQYLCASLSPGEGTDTQYFGPGTRLTVL.

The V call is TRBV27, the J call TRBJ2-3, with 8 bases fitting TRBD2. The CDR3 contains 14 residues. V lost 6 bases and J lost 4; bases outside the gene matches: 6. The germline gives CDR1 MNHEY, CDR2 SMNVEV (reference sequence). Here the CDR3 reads CASRGGRRSDTQYF. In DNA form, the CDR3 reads TGTGCCAGCAGGGGCGGGAGGCGCTCAGATACGCAGTATTTT.

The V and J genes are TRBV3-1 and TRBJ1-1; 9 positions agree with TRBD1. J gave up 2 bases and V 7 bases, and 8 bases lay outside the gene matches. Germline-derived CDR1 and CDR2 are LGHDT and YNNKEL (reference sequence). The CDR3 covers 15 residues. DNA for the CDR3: TGTGCCAGCACCCTACAGGGGGCGTATAACACTGAAGCTTTCTTT. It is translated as CASTLQGAYNTEAFF.

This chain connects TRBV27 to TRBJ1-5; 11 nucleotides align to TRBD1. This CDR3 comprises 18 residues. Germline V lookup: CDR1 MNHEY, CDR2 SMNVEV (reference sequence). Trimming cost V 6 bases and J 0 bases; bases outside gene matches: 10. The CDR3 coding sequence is TGTGCCAGCAGCGCGGGACAGGGGGGAGATTATAGCAATCAGCCCCAGCATTTT. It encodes CASSAGQGGDYSNQPQHF.

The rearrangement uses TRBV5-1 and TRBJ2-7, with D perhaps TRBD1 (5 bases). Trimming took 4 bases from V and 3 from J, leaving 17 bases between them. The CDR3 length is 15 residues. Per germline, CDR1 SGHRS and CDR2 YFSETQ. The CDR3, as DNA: TGCGCCAGCAGCCAGGGCGCCGGCAGGGTCTACGAGCAGTACTTC. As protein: CASSQGAGRVYEQYF.

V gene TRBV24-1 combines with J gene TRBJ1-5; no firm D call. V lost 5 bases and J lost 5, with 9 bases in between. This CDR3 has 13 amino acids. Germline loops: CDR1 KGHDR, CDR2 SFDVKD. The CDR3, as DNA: TGTGCCACCAGTGTTGACGGCTATCAGCCCCAGCATTTT. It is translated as CATSVDGYQPQHF.

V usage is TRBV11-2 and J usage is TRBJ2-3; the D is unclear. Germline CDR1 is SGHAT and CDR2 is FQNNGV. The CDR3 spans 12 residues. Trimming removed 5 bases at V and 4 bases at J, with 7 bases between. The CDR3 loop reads CASSRASDTQYF. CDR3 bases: TGTGCCAGCAGCCGGGCCTCAGATACGCAGTATTTT.

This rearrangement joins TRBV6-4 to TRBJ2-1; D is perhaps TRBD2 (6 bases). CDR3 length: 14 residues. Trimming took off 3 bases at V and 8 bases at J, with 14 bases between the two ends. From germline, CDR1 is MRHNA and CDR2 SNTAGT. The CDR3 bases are TGTGCCAGCAGTGAGCGTTGGAGGGGAGATGAGCAGTTCTTC. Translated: CASSERWRGDEQFF.

CDR3 nucleotides: TGTGCCAGCAGTGTCAGAGTAGCGGGAGCCCAAGAGACCCAGTACTTC. It specifies CASSVRVAGAQETQYF. The chain uses TRBV2 and TRBJ2-5; TRBD2 agrees at 9 bases. The CDR3 is 16 amino acids. V trimming: 4 bases; J trimming: 1 base; junction bases outside the gene matches: 7. The V gene's germline CDR1 is SNHLY and CDR2 FYNNEI. The full variable domain, completed using reference TRBV2 and TRBJ2-5, is EPEVTQTPSHQVTQMGQEVILRCVPISNHLYFYWYRQILGQKVEFLVSFYNNEISEKSEIFDDQFSVERPDGSNFTLKIRSTKLEDSAMYFCASSVRVAGAQETQYFGPGTRLLVL.

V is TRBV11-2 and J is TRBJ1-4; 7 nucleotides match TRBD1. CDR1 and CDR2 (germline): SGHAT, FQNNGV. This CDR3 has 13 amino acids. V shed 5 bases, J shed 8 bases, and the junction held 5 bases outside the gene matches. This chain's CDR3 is CASSTGVREKLFF. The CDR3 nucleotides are TGTGCCAGCAGCACAGGGGTCAGAGAAAAACTGTTTTTT. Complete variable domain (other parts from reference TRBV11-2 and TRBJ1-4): EAGVAQSPRYKIIEKRQSVAFWCNPISGHATLYWYQQILGQGPKLLIQFQNNGVVDDSQLPKDRFSAERLKGVDSTLKIQPAKLEDSAVYLCASSTGVREKLFFGSGTQLSVL.

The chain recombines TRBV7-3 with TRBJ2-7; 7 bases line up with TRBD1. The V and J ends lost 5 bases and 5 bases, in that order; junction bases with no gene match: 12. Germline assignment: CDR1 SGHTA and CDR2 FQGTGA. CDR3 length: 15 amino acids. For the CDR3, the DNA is TGTGCCAGCAGCCCGAACAGGGGTATTTTGGACGAGCAGTACTTC. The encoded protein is CASSPNRGILDEQYF.

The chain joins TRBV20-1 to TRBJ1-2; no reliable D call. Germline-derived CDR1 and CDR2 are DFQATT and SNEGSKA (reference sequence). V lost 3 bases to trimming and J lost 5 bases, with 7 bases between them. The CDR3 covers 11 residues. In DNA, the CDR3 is TGCAGTGCTAGTTACGGGTATGGCTACACCTTC. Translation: CSASYGYGYTF.

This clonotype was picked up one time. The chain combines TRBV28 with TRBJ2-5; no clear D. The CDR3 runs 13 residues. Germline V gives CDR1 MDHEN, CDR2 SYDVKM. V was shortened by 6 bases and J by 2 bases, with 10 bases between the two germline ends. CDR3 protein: CASSSQKQETQYF. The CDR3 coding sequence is TGTGCCAGCAGCTCGCAGAAACAAGAGACCCAGTACTTC. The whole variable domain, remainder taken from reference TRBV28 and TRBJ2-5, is DVKVTQSSRYLVKRTGEKVFLECVQDMDHENMFWYRQDPGLGLRLIYFSYDVKMKEKGDIPEGYSVSREKKERFSLILESASTNQTSMYLCASSSQKQETQYFGPGTRLLVL.

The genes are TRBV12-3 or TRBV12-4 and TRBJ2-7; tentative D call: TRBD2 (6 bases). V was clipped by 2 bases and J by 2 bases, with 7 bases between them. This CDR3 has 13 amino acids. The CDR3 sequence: CASSLSGAYEQYF. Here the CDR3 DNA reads TGTGCCAGCAGTTTATCGGGAGCCTACGAGCAGTACTTC.

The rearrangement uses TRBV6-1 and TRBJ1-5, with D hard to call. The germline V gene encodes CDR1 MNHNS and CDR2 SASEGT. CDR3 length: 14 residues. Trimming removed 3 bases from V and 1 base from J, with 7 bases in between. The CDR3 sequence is CASSDPGSNQPQHF. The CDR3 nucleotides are TGTGCCAGCAGTGACCCGGGGAGCAATCAGCCCCAGCATTTT.

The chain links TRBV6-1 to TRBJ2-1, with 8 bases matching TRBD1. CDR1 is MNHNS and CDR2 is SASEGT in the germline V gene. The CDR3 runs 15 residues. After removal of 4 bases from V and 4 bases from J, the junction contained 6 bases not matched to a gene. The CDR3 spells CASSGDRGPYNEQFF. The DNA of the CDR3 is TGTGCCAGCAGTGGAGACAGGGGCCCTTACAATGAGCAGTTCTTC.

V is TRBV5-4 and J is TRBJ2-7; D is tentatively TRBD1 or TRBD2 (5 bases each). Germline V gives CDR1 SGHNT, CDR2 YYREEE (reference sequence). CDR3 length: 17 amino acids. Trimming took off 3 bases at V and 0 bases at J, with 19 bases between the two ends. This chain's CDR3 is CASSSPRQIGGSYEQYF. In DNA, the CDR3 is TGTGCCAGCAGCTCTCCTCGACAGATTGGAGGCTCCTACGAGCAGTACTTC. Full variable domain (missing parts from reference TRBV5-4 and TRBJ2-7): ETGVTQSPTHLIKTRGQQVTLRCSSQSGHNTVSWYQQALGQGPQFIFQYYREEENGRGNFPPRFSGLQFPNYSSELNVNALELDDSALYLCASSSPRQIGGSYEQYFGPGTRLTVT.

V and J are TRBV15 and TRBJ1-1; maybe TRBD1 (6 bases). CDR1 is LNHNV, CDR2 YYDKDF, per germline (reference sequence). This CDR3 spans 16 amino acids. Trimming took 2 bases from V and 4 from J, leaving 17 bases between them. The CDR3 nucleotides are TGTGCCACCAGCAGACGAATCGCTCTAGGGGGCACTGAAGCTTTCTTT. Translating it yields CATSRRIALGGTEAFF.

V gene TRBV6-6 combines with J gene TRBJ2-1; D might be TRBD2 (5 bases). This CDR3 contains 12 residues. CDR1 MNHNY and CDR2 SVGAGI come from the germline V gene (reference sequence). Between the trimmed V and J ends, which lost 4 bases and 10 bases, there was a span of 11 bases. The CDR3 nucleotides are TGTGCCAGCAGTTTACTAGGGAGCGAGCAGTTCTTC. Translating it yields CASSLLGSEQFF.

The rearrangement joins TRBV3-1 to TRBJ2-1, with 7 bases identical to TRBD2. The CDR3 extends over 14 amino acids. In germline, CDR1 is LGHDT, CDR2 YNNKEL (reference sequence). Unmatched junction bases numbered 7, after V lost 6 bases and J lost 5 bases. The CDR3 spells CASSWGGGDNEQFF. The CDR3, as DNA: TGTGCCAGCAGTTGGGGGGGTGGGGACAATGAGCAGTTCTTC.

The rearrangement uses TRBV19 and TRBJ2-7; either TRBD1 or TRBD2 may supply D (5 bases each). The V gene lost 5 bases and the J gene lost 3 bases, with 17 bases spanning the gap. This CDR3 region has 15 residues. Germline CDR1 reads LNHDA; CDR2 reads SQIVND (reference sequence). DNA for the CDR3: TGTGCCAGTAGTTCACAGGACGGACTGCTCTACGAGCAGTACTTC. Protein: CASSSQDGLLYEQYF.

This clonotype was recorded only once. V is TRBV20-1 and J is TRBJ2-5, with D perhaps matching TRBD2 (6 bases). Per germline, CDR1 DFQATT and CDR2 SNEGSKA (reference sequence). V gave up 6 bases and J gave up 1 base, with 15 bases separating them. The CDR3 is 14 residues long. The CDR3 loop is CSAARLVAQETQYF. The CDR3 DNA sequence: TGCAGTGCGGCAAGACTAGTTGCCCAAGAGACCCAGTACTTC.

The CDR3 protein is CASSPGGLASYNEQFF. In DNA, the CDR3 is TGTGCCAGCAGCCCCGGGGGACTAGCTTCCTACAATGAGCAGTTCTTC. This chain connects TRBV11-3 to TRBJ2-1, with 9 positions matching TRBD2. This CDR3 is 16 amino acids long. The V gene end was trimmed by 5 bases and the J gene end by 1 base; junction bases not matched to a gene: 6. Germline V gene data show CDR1 as SGHNT and CDR2 as YENEEA.

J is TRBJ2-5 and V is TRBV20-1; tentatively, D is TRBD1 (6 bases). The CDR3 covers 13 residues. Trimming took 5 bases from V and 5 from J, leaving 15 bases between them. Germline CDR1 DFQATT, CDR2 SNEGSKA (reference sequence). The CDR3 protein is CSAFKGGLETQYF. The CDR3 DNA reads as TGCAGTGCTTTTAAAGGGGGTTTGGAGACCCAGTACTTC.